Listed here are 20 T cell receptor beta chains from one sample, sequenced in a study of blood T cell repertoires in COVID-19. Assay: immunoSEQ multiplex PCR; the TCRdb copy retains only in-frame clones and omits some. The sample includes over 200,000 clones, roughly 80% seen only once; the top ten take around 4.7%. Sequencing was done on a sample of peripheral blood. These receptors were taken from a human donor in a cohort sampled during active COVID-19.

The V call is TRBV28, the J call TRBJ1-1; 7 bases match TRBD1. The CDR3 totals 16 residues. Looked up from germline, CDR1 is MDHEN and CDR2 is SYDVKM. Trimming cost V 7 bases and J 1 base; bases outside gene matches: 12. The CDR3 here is CASTEINRGTNTEAFF. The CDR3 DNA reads TGTGCCAGCACCGAGATTAACAGGGGAACGAACACTGAAGCTTTCTTT.

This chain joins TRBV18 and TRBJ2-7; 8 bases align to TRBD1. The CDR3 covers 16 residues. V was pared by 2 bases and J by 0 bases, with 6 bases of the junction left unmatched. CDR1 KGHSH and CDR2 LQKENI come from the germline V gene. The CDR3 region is CASSPRTGLNSYEQYF. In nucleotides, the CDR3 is TGTGCCAGCTCACCAAGGACAGGGCTTAACTCCTACGAGCAGTACTTC.

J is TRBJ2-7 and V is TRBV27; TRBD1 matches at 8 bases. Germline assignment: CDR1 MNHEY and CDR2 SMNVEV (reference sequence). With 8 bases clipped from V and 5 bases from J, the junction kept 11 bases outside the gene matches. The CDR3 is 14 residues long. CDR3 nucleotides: TGTGCCAGCGCTGACAGGGGCTGGTCGGACGAGCAGTACTTC. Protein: CASADRGWSDEQYF.

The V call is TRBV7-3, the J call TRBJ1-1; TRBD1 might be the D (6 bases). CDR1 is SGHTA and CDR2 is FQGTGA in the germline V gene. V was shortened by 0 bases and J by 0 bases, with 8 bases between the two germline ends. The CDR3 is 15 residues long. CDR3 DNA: TGTGCCAGCAGCTTAACAGGACAGTTGAACACTGAAGCTTTCTTT. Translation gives CASSLTGQLNTEAFF. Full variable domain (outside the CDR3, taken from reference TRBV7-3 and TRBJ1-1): GAGVSQTPSNKVTEKGKYVELRCDPISGHTALYWYRQSLGQGPEFLIYFQGTGAADDSGLPNDRFFAVRPEGSVSTLKIQRTERGDSAVYLCASSLTGQLNTEAFFGQGTRLTVV.

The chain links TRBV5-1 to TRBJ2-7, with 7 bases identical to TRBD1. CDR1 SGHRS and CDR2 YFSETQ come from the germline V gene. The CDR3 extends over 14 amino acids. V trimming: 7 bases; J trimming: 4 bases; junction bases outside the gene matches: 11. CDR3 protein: CASRPDRGQYEQYF. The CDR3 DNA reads TGCGCCAGCCGTCCGGATAGGGGGCAATACGAGCAGTACTTC.

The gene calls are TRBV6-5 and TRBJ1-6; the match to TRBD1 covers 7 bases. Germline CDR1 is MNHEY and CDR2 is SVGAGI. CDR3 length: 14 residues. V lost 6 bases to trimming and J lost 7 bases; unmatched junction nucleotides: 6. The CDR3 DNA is TGTGCCAGCAGCAACAGGGGTGGCAATTCACCCCTCCACTTT. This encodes CASSNRGGNSPLHF.

CDR3: CAKSSGTGYNEQFF. The CDR3 region has the DNA TGTGCCAAAAGCTCCGGGACAGGGTACAATGAGCAGTTCTTC. The chain couples TRBV2 to TRBJ2-1, with 9 bases fitting TRBD1. Germline V gives CDR1 SNHLY, CDR2 FYNNEI. Unmatched junction bases numbered 8, after V lost 10 bases and J lost 4 bases. The CDR3 contains 14 residues.

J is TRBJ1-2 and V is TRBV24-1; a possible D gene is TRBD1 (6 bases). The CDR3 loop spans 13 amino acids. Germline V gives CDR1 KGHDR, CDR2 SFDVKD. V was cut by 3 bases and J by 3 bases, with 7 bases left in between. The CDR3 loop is CATSDTGYYGYTF. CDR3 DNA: TGTGCCACCAGTGATACAGGGTACTATGGCTACACCTTC.

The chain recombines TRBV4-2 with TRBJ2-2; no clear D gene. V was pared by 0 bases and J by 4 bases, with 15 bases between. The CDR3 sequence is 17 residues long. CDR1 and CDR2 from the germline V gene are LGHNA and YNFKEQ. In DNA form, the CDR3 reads TGTGCCAGCAGCCAAGATATCCCGGAGTCAATCACCGGGGAGCTGTTTTTT. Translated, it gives CASSQDIPESITGELFF.

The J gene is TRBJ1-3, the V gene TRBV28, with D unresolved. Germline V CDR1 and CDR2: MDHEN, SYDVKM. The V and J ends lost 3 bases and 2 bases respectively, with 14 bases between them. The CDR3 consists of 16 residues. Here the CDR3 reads CASSLELYQTGNTIYF. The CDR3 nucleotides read TGTGCCAGCAGTTTGGAGCTATATCAAACTGGAAACACCATATATTTT.

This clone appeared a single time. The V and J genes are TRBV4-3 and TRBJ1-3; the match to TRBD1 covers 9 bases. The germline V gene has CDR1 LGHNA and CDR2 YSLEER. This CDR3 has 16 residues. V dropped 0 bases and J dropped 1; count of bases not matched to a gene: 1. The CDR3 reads CASSQDGTGSGNTIYF. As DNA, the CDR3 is TGCGCCAGCAGCCAAGACGGGACAGGGTCTGGAAACACCATATATTTT.

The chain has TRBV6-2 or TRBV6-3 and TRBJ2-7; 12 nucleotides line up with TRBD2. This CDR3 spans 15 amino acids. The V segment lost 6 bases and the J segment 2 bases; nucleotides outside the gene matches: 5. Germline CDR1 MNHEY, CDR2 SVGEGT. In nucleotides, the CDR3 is TGTGCCAGCAGCCCTGCTAGCGGGAGGGCCTACGAGCAGTACTTC. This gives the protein CASSPASGRAYEQYF.

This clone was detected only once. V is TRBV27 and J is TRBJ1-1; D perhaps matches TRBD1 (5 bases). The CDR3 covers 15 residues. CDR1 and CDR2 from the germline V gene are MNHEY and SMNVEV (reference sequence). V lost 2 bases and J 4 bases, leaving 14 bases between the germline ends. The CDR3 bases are TGTGCCAGCAGTTTAGGCGACAGCCTGGGCACTGAAGCTTTCTTT. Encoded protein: CASSLGDSLGTEAFF.

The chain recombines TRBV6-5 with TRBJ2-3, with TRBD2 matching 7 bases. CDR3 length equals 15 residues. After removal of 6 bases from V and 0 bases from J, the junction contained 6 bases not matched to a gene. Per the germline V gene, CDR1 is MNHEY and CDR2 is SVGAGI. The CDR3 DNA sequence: TGTGCCAGCAGCTCGAGCGGGACTAGCACAGATACGCAGTATTTT. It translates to CASSSSGTSTDTQYF.

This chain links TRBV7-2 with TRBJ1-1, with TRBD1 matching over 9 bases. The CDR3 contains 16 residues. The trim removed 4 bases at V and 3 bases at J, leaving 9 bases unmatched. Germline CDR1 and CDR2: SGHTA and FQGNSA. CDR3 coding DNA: TGTGCCAGCAGCTCCTTGGACAGGGGCAGGCACACTGAAGCTTTCTTT. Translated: CASSSLDRGRHTEAFF. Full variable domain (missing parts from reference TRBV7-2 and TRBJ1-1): GAGVSQSPSNKVTEKGKDVELRCDPISGHTALYWYRQSLGQGLEFLIYFQGNSAPDKSGLPSDRFSAERTGGSVSTLTIQRTQQEDSAVYLCASSSLDRGRHTEAFFGQGTRLTVV.

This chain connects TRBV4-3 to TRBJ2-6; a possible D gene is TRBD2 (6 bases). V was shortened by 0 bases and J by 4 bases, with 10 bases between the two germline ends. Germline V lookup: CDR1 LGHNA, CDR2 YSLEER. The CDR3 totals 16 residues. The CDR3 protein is CASSQEPGRGANVLTF. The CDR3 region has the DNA TGCGCCAGCAGCCAAGAGCCAGGGAGGGGGGCCAACGTCCTGACTTTC.

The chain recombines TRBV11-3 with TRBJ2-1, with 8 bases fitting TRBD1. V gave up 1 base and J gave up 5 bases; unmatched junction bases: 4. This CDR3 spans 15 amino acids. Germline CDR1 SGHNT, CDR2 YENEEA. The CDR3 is CASSLGQGSHNEQFF. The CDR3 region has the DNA TGTGCCAGCAGCTTAGGACAGGGGTCCCACAATGAGCAGTTCTTC.

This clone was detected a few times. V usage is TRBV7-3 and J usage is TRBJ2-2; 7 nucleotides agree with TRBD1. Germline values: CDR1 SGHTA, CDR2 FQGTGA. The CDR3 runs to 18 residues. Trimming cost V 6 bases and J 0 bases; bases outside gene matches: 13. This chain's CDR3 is CASSPEGQVSTNTGELFF. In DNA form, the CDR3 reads TGTGCCAGCAGTCCGGAAGGACAGGTTTCAACGAACACCGGGGAGCTGTTTTTT.

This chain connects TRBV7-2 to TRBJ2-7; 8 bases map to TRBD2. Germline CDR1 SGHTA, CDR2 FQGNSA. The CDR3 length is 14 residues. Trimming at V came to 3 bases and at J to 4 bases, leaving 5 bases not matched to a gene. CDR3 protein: CASSLEGLAYEQYF. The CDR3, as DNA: TGTGCCAGCAGCTTGGAAGGACTAGCATACGAGCAGTACTTC.

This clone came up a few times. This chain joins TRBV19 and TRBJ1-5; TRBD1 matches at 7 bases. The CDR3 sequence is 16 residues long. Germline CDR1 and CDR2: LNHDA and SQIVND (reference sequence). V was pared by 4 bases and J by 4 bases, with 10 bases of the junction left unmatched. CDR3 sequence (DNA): TGTGCCAGTAGTACAGACAGGGTTAGTGTGAATCAGCCCCAGCATTTT. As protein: CASSTDRVSVNQPQHF.